The rows below give T cell receptor beta chains drawn from one sample of a study of T-cell memory formation after mild COVID-19. TCRdb reanalysed the 5' RACE reads using MiXCR and keeps one entry per CDR3 protein. In the table there are 250,000 to 400,000 distinct CDR3 sequences, around an eighth of which are singletons. The specimen sequenced was PBMCs or a T cell subset sorted from them (not recorded which). The source is a man aged 18-30 years who had mild COVID-19 (a few samples of this study predate the infection). Cell type and time point are not known. CDR3s include the opening cysteine and the closing phenylalanine or tryptophan. The order of the fields is CDR3 protein, V gene, J gene.

CASSPGSGGAHNEQFF,TRBV18,TRBJ2-1
CATRGQGGETQYF,TRBV15,TRBJ2-5
CASSRTGMREQYF,TRBV18,TRBJ2-7
CASTRQGASGELFF,TRBV5-1,TRBJ2-2
CASSYGGLEQFF,TRBV6-2/TRBV6-3,TRBJ2-1
CASSLEPPRTQYF,TRBV7-2,TRBJ2-5
CASSFRAEASYEQYF,TRBV5-1,TRBJ2-7
CASSLGLGFNEQFF,TRBV5-1,TRBJ2-1
CATGQGGSGANVLTF,TRBV10-3,TRBJ2-6
CSVVPVDYGYTF,TRBV29-1,TRBJ1-2
CASSDLRTGMLFETQYF,TRBV2,TRBJ2-5
CSVAGTGGEESKNIQYF,TRBV29-1,TRBJ2-4